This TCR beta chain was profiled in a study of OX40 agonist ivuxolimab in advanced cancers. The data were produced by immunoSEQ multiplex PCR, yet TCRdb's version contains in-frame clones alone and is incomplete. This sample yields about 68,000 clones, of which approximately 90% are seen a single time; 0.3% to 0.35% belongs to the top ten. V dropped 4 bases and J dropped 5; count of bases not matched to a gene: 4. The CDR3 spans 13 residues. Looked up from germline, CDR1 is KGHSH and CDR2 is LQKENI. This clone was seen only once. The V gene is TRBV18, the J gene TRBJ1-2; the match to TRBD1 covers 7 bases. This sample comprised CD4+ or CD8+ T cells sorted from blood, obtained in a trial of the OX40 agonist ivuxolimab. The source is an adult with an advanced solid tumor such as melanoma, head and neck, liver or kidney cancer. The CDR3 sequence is CASSQTGTYGYTF. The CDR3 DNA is TGTGCCAGCTCACAGACAGGGACTTATGGCTACACCTTC.